This TCR beta chain derives from a study of regulatory T cells in long-lasting Graves disease. Overall study results and limits: Persistent Graves' patients showed less TCR diversity than newly diagnosed ones.

Time point in this sample: persistent/refractory GD, antithyroid drugs over 5 years with positive TRAb. Generation of the TCR library employed RNA extracted from PBMCs. The CDR3 has 15 residues. Germline CDR1 MDHEN, CDR2 SYDVKM. The V segment lost 5 bases and the J segment 6 bases; nucleotides outside the gene matches: 12. This clonotype was detected a few times. As yet, its antigen is unknown. Investigators prepared the TCR beta libraries by applying iRepertoire HTBI primers and Arm-PCR of CDR3 regions. TCRdb ran MiXCR on the multiplex PCR reads and lists one entry per CDR3 protein. The sample yields 350,000 to 450,000 distinct CDR3 sequences, about 21% seen once.

The sequences come from peripheral blood mononuclear cells (PBMCs), collected when the disease was refractory, from a patient treated with antithyroid drugs. The chain couples TRBV28 to TRBJ2-7, with TRBD2 identical over 8 bases. The sequence came from a female donor with Graves disease. The CDR3 reads CASSPGGKRESEQYF. The CDR3 DNA reads as TGTGCCAGCAGTCCGGGGGGGAAACGAGAGTCCGAGCAGTACTTC.